The next 7 T cell receptor beta chains were all read from a single sample in a study of graft-versus-host responses after intestinal transplantation. The method was immunoSEQ multiplex PCR; TCRdb's version includes in-frame clones alone and lacks a portion of them. The table lists roughly 97,000 clones, 90% of them singletons. This specimen consisted of PBMCs, obtained about 450 days after intestinal transplant. Every receptor here comes from a human patient who received an intestinal transplant, so some T cells may come from the graft donor.

The chain employs TRBV7-9 and TRBJ2-3; no definite D call. Germline CDR1 SEHNR, CDR2 FQNEAQ (reference sequence). The V end was cut by 5 bases, the J end by 0 bases, with 12 bases between. This CDR3 spans 15 amino acids. The CDR3 nucleotides read TGTGCCAGCAGCCCTGCTACGTCTAGCACAGATACGCAGTATTTT. Encoded protein: CASSPATSSTDTQYF.

This clone has only a few counts. J is TRBJ1-5 and V is TRBV5-8; D might be TRBD1 (5 bases). The CDR3 has 12 residues. V was clipped by 4 bases and J by 6 bases, with 8 bases between them. Germline V gives CDR1 SGHTS, CDR2 YDEGEE. As DNA, the CDR3 is TGTGCCAGCAGCGATACAGGTCAGCCCCAGCATTTT. Translated, it gives CASSDTGQPQHF.

V gene TRBV7-9 combines with J gene TRBJ1-3; TRBD1 matches at 9 bases. The CDR3 covers 18 residues. The V segment lost 6 bases and the J segment 1 base; nucleotides outside the gene matches: 13. CDR1 and CDR2 from the germline V gene are SEHNR and FQNEAQ (reference sequence). This CDR3 reads CASRGGTGTGTSGNTIYF. The CDR3 DNA sequence: TGTGCCAGCAGGGGGGGCACCGGGACAGGGACTTCTGGAAACACCATATATTTT.

Here the CDR3 reads CASSFDPGHSSYEQYF. DNA of the CDR3: TGTGCCAGCAGTTTTGATCCGGGGCACTCCTCCTACGAGCAGTACTTC. The J gene is TRBJ2-7, the V gene TRBV6-5; D might be TRBD1 or TRBD2, each matching 5 bases. The CDR3 has 16 residues. From germline, CDR1 is MNHEY and CDR2 SVGAGI. V lost 4 bases, J lost 0 bases, and 16 bases lay in between.

With respect to this clone: Other DNA sequences in this sample translate to the same CDR3. The gene calls are TRBV9 and TRBJ2-1; D is unclear. CDR3 length equals 14 residues. Germline lookup yields CDR1 SGDLS and CDR2 YYNGEE. V lost 0 bases to trimming and J lost 2 bases, with 6 bases between them. This chain's CDR3 is CASSVGGTYNEQFF. As DNA, the CDR3 is TGTGCCAGCAGCGTAGGGGGAACCTACAATGAGCAGTTCTTC.

The rearrangement joins TRBV2 to TRBJ2-3; D unclear. The CDR3 has 12 amino acids. V shed 4 bases and J shed 1 base, with 3 bases lying between them. Germline loops: CDR1 SNHLY, CDR2 FYNNEI. The CDR3 DNA follows: TGTGCCAGCAGTGCAGGCACAGATACGCAGTATTTT. Translated, it gives CASSAGTDTQYF.

The chain has TRBV18 and TRBJ2-3; D is perhaps TRBD2 (7 bases). Germline V lookup: CDR1 KGHSH, CDR2 LQKENI. V lost 6 bases to trimming and J lost 6 bases, with 16 bases between them. There are 14 residues in the CDR3. CDR3 bases: TGTGCCAGCTCTCTGAGGGGGGGGCCGGATACGCAGTATTTT. Amino acids: CASSLRGGPDTQYF. The whole variable domain, remainder taken from reference TRBV18 and TRBJ2-3, is NAGVMQNPRHLVRRRGQEARLRCSPMKGHSHVYWYRQLPEEGLKFMVYLQKENIIDESGMPKERFSAEFPKEGPSILRIQQVVRGDSAAYFCASSLRGGPDTQYFGPGTRLTVL.